A single sample gave rise to the 18 T cell receptor beta chains below, sequenced in a study of post-analysis software for immune sequencing data. Findings and limits, study-wide: Roughly five TRBV segments, including TRBV5-6, TRBV5-1 and TRBV20-1, were more frequent in patients than controls.

Every TCR beta cDNA library bore unique molecular identifiers. From the PCR reads, TCRdb called clonotypes with MiXCR, one entry per CDR3 protein. This table has a few hundred thousand distinct CDR3 sequences, under 55% appearing once. Antigen specificity for these receptors is unknown. Sequencing was done on a sample of blood. These receptors all come from a girl aged 10-17 years with multiple sclerosis.

This clonotype came up once. The chain employs TRBV6-1 and TRBJ2-1; 8 nucleotides match TRBD2. With V trimmed by 0 bases and J by 5 bases, 3 bases remained unmatched. The V gene's germline CDR1 is MNHNS and CDR2 SASEGT. The CDR3 has 15 amino acids. Here the CDR3 DNA reads TGTGCCAGCAGTGAAGCTGGGCGGGGGGACAATGAGCAGTTCTTC. This codes for CASSEAGRGDNEQFF.

A remark on this clonotype: Compared with germline, one end of the junction differs, possibly owing to a read error. V gene TRBV7-9 combines with J gene TRBJ2-7; D remains ambiguous. The length of the CDR3 is 12 residues. Germline V gene sequence: CDR1 SEHNR, CDR2 FQNEAQ (reference sequence). The CDR3 is CASSPPTYGQYF. CDR3 bases: TGTGCCAGCAGCCCACCTACCTACGGGCAGTACTTC.

This clonotype was picked up a small number of times. The rearrangement links TRBV7-3 to TRBJ2-5; the D gene is possibly TRBD2 (6 bases). Germline CDR1 SGHTA, CDR2 FQGTGA. The CDR3 covers 13 residues. The V end lost 5 bases, the J end lost 5 bases, and 12 bases lay between the germline ends. This chain's CDR3 is CASSVRGWETQYF. DNA of the CDR3: TGTGCCAGCAGCGTACGGGGGTGGGAGACCCAGTACTTC.

This clonotype was counted once. One junction end disagrees with the germline gene, perhaps due to a read error. V is TRBV4-3 and J is TRBJ1-4; D call uncertain. The CDR3 is 16 residues long. The V gene's germline CDR1 is LGHNA and CDR2 YSLEER. This CDR3 reads CASSQDVGLDNEKLFF. As DNA, the CDR3 is TGCGCCAGTAGCCAAGATGTAGGGTTGGATAATGAAAAACTGTTTTTT.

The V gene is TRBV6-5, the J gene TRBJ2-5; D may match TRBD1 or TRBD2 (5 bases each). TRBJ2-7 explains the end of the DNA better; the J call may be wrong. Germline CDR1 reads MNHEY; CDR2 reads SVGAGI. CDR3 length: 13 amino acids. The CDR3 nucleotides read TGTGCCACCATAAGGGACGGCGGTAACGAGCAGTACTTC. Its translation: CATIRDGGNEQYF.

The table lists this clonotype with a count of one. This rearrangement joins TRBV11-2 to TRBJ2-3; D is perhaps TRBD2 (6 bases). The V end lost 5 bases, the J end lost 3 bases, and 15 bases lay between the germline ends. The CDR3 runs to 15 residues. The germline gives CDR1 SGHAT, CDR2 FQNNGV. CDR3 bases: TGTGCCAGCAGCCCCGGGAGCCCATCGACAGATACGCAGTATTTT. It yields the protein CASSPGSPSTDTQYF. Filled out from reference TRBV11-2 and TRBJ2-3, the complete variable domain reads EAGVAQSPRYKIIEKRQSVAFWCNPISGHATLYWYQQILGQGPKLLIQFQNNGVVDDSQLPKDRFSAERLKGVDSTLKIQPAKLEDSAVYLCASSPGSPSTDTQYFGPGTRLTVL.

This chain joins TRBV4-1 and TRBJ1-1; D is undetermined. Between the trimmed V and J ends, which lost 0 bases and 0 bases, there was a span of 8 bases. This CDR3 contains 15 residues. The germline V gene encodes CDR1 MGHRA and CDR2 YSYEKL. The CDR3 region has the DNA TGCGCCAGCAGCCAAGATAAAAGGGTGAACACTGAAGCTTTCTTT. Residues: CASSQDKRVNTEAFF.

The chain carries TRBV29-1 and TRBJ1-1; D ambiguous. CDR1 SQVTM and CDR2 ANQGSEA come from the germline V gene. V was shortened by 2 bases and J by 0 bases, with 10 bases between the two germline ends. The CDR3 has 14 residues. The chain's CDR3 is CSVESFLLNTEAFF. The CDR3 DNA reads as TGCAGCGTTGAATCCTTTCTCTTGAACACTGAAGCTTTCTTT.

In its sample, this clonotype was seen a few times. The chain employs TRBV10-3 and TRBJ2-3; perhaps TRBD2 as D (6 bases). V was trimmed by 5 bases and J by 4 bases, leaving 13 bases between them. The CDR3 contains 14 residues. Germline CDR1 reads ENHRY; CDR2 reads SYGVKD. The CDR3 DNA follows: TGTGCCATCAGTCCCCTCCGCGGGGCAGATACGCAGTATTTT. Its protein product is CAISPLRGADTQYF.

V gene TRBV25-1 combines with J gene TRBJ2-3; D not certain. This CDR3 region has 15 residues. In germline, CDR1 is MGHDK, CDR2 SYGVNS. Trimming took 1 base from V and 2 from J, leaving 10 bases between them. Here the CDR3 reads CASSESGNPTDTQYF. Here the CDR3 DNA reads TGTGCCAGCAGTGAATCGGGCAACCCCACAGATACGCAGTATTTT.

This clonotype was seen a handful of times. The chain combines TRBV28 with TRBJ2-3; D is perhaps TRBD2 (5 bases). This CDR3 is built from 12 residues. The germline CDR1 and CDR2 sequences are MDHEN and SYDVKM. Trimming shortened V by 3 bases and J by 8 bases, and 9 bases separated the two germline ends. The CDR3 here is CASSFVAGTQYF. In DNA form, the CDR3 reads TGTGCCAGCAGTTTTGTCGCGGGTACGCAGTATTTT. Full variable domain (rest looked up from reference TRBV28 and TRBJ2-3): DVKVTQSSRYLVKRTGEKVFLECVQDMDHENMFWYRQDPGLGLRLIYFSYDVKMKEKGDIPEGYSVSREKKERFSLILESASTNQTSMYLCASSFVAGTQYFGPGTRLTVL.

This chain links TRBV9 with TRBJ1-1; D perhaps matches TRBD1 (5 bases). CDR1 SGDLS and CDR2 YYNGEE come from the germline V gene. CDR3 size: 13 residues. Between the trimmed V and J ends, which lost 3 bases and 8 bases, there was a span of 14 bases. The CDR3 sequence is CASSASSGYEAFF. In DNA, the CDR3 is TGTGCCAGCAGCGCCTCTTCAGGGTACGAAGCTTTCTTT.

The CDR3 region has the DNA TGTGCCAGAAAGCAGTCCAGGCAAGAAGGGAGGAACACTGAAGCTTTCTTT. Translating gives CARKQSRQEGRNTEAFF. This chain links TRBV2 with TRBJ1-1; no definite D call. Trimming stripped 9 bases from V and 1 base from J, with 24 bases between. Per germline, CDR1 SNHLY and CDR2 FYNNEI. The CDR3 runs 17 residues.

The rearrangement uses TRBV7-9 and TRBJ2-1; D may correspond to TRBD1 or TRBD2 (5 bases each). In germline, CDR1 is SEHNR, CDR2 FQNEAQ (reference sequence). The CDR3 runs 14 residues. Trimming took off 0 bases at V and 15 bases at J, with 18 bases between the two ends. This CDR3 reads CASSLAPGPHSPFF. The CDR3 DNA reads TGTGCCAGCAGCTTAGCGCCGGGACCCCACTCTCCGTTCTTC.

CDR3 in DNA: TGTGCCAGCAGCACCACTAGCGGGAGGTTTACCGGGGAGCTGTTTTTT. Translated, it gives CASSTTSGRFTGELFF. This chain links TRBV5-6 with TRBJ2-2, with 12 nucleotides matching TRBD2. Germline values: CDR1 SGHDT, CDR2 YYEEEE. V gave up 4 bases and J gave up 5 bases; unmatched junction bases: 6. This CDR3 region has 16 residues.

This clonotype was observed a handful of times. The chain couples TRBV4-2 to TRBJ2-3; 7 bases are a match to TRBD2. Germline CDR1 and CDR2: LGHNA and YNFKEQ. CDR3 length equals 17 residues. Losses at the gene ends were 5 bases for V and 1 base for J; bases not matched to a gene: 12. CDR3 coding DNA: TGTGCCAGCAGCGAGCCGGGACTATCGTATGGCACAGATACGCAGTATTTT. It codes for CASSEPGLSYGTDTQYF.

This clonotype was found a few times. The chain couples TRBV7-6 to TRBJ2-1; unclear D gene. The CDR3 runs to 15 residues. Germline V gene sequence: CDR1 SGHVS, CDR2 FNYEAQ. V was cut by 3 bases and J by 0 bases, with 9 bases left in between. CDR3 nucleotides: TGTGCCAGCAGCTTGAGGCTGAGCTCCTACAATGAGCAGTTCTTC. This translates into CASSLRLSSYNEQFF.

V is TRBV28 and J is TRBJ2-2; 7 bases agree with TRBD1. The CDR3 has 16 amino acids. In germline, CDR1 is MDHEN, CDR2 SYDVKM. V was pared by 0 bases and J by 3 bases, with 4 bases of the junction left unmatched. CDR3 sequence reads: CASSLWDQGDTGELFF. CDR3 DNA: TGTGCCAGCAGTTTATGGGACCAGGGGGACACCGGGGAGCTGTTTTTT. Full variable domain (outside the CDR3, taken from reference TRBV28 and TRBJ2-2): DVKVTQSSRYLVKRTGEKVFLECVQDMDHENMFWYRQDPGLGLRLIYFSYDVKMKEKGDIPEGYSVSREKKERFSLILESASTNQTSMYLCASSLWDQGDTGELFFGEGSRLTVL.